This entry lists 6 T cell receptor beta chains sequenced from one sample in a study of cytomegalovirus exposure and HLA in healthy donors. The PCR contained 60 Vbeta and 13 Jbeta primers. Using immunoSEQ multiplex PCR, the repertoire was profiled, and TCRdb retains in-frame clones only, with some absent. The sample has about 190,000 clones, roughly 73% seen once. The sample consisted of PBMCs. The receptors were sampled from a woman under 40 in good health and CMV-seropositive.

As concerns this clone: The same CDR3 arises from other DNA sequences in this sample as well. The V gene is TRBV5-6, the J gene TRBJ2-7, with 10 positions matching TRBD1. In germline, CDR1 is SGHDT, CDR2 YYEEEE. The CDR3 sequence is 15 residues long. With 2 bases clipped from V and 4 bases from J, the junction kept 6 bases outside the gene matches. CDR3 loop: CASSLRDRGWYEQYF. The CDR3 nucleotides are TGTGCCAGCAGCTTACGGGACAGGGGTTGGTACGAGCAGTACTTC.

This rearrangement joins TRBV6-4 to TRBJ2-7; TRBD2 matches 7 bases. Germline V lookup: CDR1 MRHNA, CDR2 SNTAGT. V was clipped by 4 bases and J by 1 base; unmatched bases: 7. The CDR3 runs 15 residues. CDR3 loop: CASSVEAGESYEQYF. DNA of the CDR3: TGTGCCAGCAGTGTAGAGGCGGGGGAGTCCTACGAGCAGTACTTC.

This clone was detected a few times. V gene TRBV25-1 combines with J gene TRBJ2-1; 8 bases line up with TRBD1. Trimming at V came to 3 bases and at J to 1 base, leaving 5 bases not matched to a gene. CDR3 length: 16 residues. Germline assignment: CDR1 MGHDK and CDR2 SYGVNS. The CDR3 region has the DNA TGTGCCAGCAGTGATATCGACAGGGGATCCTACAATGAGCAGTTCTTC. Encoded protein: CASSDIDRGSYNEQFF.

This clone turned up a few times. This sequence joins TRBV7-9 and TRBJ2-5; D ambiguous. CDR1 and CDR2 from the germline V gene are SEHNR and FQNEAQ (reference sequence). The length of the CDR3 is 14 residues. The germline V and J ends were trimmed by 4 bases and 0 bases, with 9 bases remaining between them. CDR3 residues: CASSSARDQETQYF. The CDR3, as DNA: TGTGCCAGCAGCTCCGCCCGGGACCAAGAGACCCAGTACTTC.

V and J are TRBV7-2 and TRBJ2-1, with a weak D call TRBD1 (5 bases). The CDR3 spans 13 residues. The germline CDR1 and CDR2 sequences are SGHTA and FQGNSA. V lost 1 base and J 8 bases, leaving 9 bases between the germline ends. The DNA of the CDR3 is TGTGCCAGCAGCTTAGACCTAGGGGATGAGCAGTTCTTC. It yields the protein CASSLDLGDEQFF. The full variable domain, in which reference TRBV7-2 and TRBJ2-1 provide the parts outside the CDR3, is GAGVSQSPSNKVTEKGKDVELRCDPISGHTALYWYRQSLGQGLEFLIYFQGNSAPDKSGLPSDRFSAERTGGSVSTLTIQRTQQEDSAVYLCASSLDLGDEQFFGPGTRLTVL.

In nucleotides, the CDR3 is TGTGCCATCGGTTCGGAGGGAACCTACAATGAGCAGTTCTTC. Amino acids: CAIGSEGTYNEQFF. The chain carries TRBV10-3 and TRBJ2-1, with a tentative D call TRBD2 (6 bases). CDR3 length equals 14 residues. CDR1 and CDR2 from the germline V gene are ENHRY and SYGVKD. V lost 8 bases and J 2 bases, leaving 13 bases between the germline ends.